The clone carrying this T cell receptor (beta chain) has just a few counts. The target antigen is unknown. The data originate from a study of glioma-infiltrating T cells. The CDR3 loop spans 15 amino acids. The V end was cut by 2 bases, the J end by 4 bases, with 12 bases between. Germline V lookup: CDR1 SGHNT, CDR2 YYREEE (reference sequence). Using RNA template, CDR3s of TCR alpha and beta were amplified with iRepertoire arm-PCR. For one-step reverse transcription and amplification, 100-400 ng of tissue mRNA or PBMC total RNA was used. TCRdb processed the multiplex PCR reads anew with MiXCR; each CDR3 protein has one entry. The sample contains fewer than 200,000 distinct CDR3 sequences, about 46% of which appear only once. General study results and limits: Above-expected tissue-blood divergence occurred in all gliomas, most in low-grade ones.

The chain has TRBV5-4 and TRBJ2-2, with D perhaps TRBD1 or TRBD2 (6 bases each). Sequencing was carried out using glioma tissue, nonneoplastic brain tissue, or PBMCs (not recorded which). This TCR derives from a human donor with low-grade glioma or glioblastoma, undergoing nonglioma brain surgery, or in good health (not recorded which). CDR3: CASSFYGGGTGELFF. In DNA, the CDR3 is TGTGCCAGCAGCTTTTACGGAGGGGGCACCGGGGAGCTGTTTTTT.